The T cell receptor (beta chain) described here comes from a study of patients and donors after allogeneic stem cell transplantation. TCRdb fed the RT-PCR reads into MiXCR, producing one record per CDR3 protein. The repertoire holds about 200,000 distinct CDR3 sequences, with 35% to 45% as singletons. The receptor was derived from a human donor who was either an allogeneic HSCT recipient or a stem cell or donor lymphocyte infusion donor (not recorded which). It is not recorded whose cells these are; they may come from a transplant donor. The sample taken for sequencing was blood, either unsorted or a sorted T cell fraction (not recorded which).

The CDR3 DNA follows: TGCGCCAGCAGCTTGGCTGGGACACCAAACAATGAGCAGTTCTTC. Amino acids: CASSLAGTPNNEQFF. The chain employs TRBV5-1 and TRBJ2-1; maybe TRBD1 (6 bases). This CDR3 is 15 amino acids long. Germline CDR1 and CDR2: SGHRS and YFSETQ. V dropped 0 bases and J dropped 5 bases, with 12 bases sitting between them.